Presented here are 25 T cell receptor beta chains from one specimen sequenced in a study of blood T cell repertoires in COVID-19 (dated by TCRdb to the early 2020s). The library was obtained by the immunoSEQ multiplex PCR assay. The table was pulled from immuneACCESS by TCRdb, which kept in-frame rearrangements only. Such tables lose some clones; where checked, under half of the loss comes from unresolved V genes, and the rest has no known cause. For this sample there are about 220,000 clones; roughly four fifths appear just once. Clones ranked in the top ten supply 3% to 3.5% of the sample. The specimen sequenced was peripheral blood. The receptors here all came from a woman in her 30s who had recovered from COVID-19.

The V call is TRBV4-2, the J call TRBJ2-6, with 11 bases identical to TRBD2. The J segment lost 0 bases and the V segment lost 4 bases, leaving 5 bases of the junction unmatched. This CDR3 is 18 amino acids long. Germline V gene sequence: CDR1 LGHNA, CDR2 YNFKEQ. The CDR3 DNA sequence: TGTGCCAGCAGCCGGCGACTAGCGGGGAACTCTGGGGCCAACGTCCTGACTTTC. It is translated as CASSRRLAGNSGANVLTF.

The genes are TRBV30 and TRBJ2-7, with D possibly being TRBD1 (5 bases). CDR3 size: 15 residues. V dropped 3 bases and J dropped 0 bases, with 15 bases sitting between them. Germline V gene lookup returns CDR1 GTSNPN and CDR2 SVGIG (reference sequence). DNA of the CDR3: TGTGCCTGGAGCGAAGGGGCAGTAAGCTCCTACGAGCAGTACTTC. This encodes CAWSEGAVSSYEQYF.

The V call is TRBV7-9, the J call TRBJ2-1; a possible D gene is TRBD1 (6 bases). CDR1 is SEHNR, CDR2 FQNEAQ, per germline (reference sequence). Trimming pared 2 bases from V and 6 bases from J, leaving 8 bases between. The CDR3 spans 13 residues. In nucleotides, the CDR3 is TGTGCCAGCAGCTTAACAGGGCCCAATGAGCAGTTCTTC. This translates into CASSLTGPNEQFF.

V and J are TRBV30 and TRBJ2-7, with a tentative D call TRBD1 (6 bases). The V end was cut by 5 bases, the J end by 8 bases, with 16 bases between. Germline CDR1 and CDR2: GTSNPN and SVGIG (reference sequence). The CDR3 spans 12 residues. The DNA for the CDR3 is TGTGCCTGGGATAGTACAGGGCCCCAGCAGTACTTC. Its translation: CAWDSTGPQQYF.

The rearrangement uses TRBV6-5 and TRBJ2-7; possibly TRBD2 for D (6 bases). V was shortened by 4 bases and J by 1 base, with 17 bases between the two germline ends. This CDR3 comprises 16 residues. Germline CDR1 reads MNHEY; CDR2 reads SVGAGI. The CDR3 DNA reads TGTGCCAGCAGTTCCGGCTCCCTCGGGAGTTCCTACGAGCAGTACTTC. Protein sequence: CASSSGSLGSSYEQYF.

The rearrangement links TRBV10-1 to TRBJ1-1, with 7 bases lining up with TRBD1. Germline values: CDR1 WNHNN, CDR2 SYGVQD (reference sequence). CDR3 length equals 14 residues. V shed 4 bases and J 5 bases; nucleotides not matched to a gene: 7. CDR3 amino acids: CASSGQGRRTEAFF. The CDR3 DNA reads TGCGCCAGCAGTGGACAGGGAAGAAGGACTGAAGCTTTCTTT.

V is TRBV6-1 and J is TRBJ1-1; D call uncertain. V lost 0 bases and J lost 6, with 8 bases in between. Per the germline V gene, CDR1 is MNHNS and CDR2 is SASEGT. This CDR3 has 13 amino acids. CDR3 nucleotides: TGTGCCAGCAGTGAAGCGTGGCCAGCTGAAGCTTTCTTT. Protein sequence: CASSEAWPAEAFF.

This rearrangement joins TRBV30 to TRBJ2-5; tentative D call: TRBD2 (7 bases). The V end lost 5 bases, the J end lost 4 bases, and 14 bases lay between the germline ends. This CDR3 is 13 amino acids long. CDR1 is GTSNPN and CDR2 is SVGIG in the germline V gene (reference sequence). CDR3 sequence reads: CAWDVGGRETQYF. Here the CDR3 DNA reads TGTGCCTGGGACGTGGGGGGGCGAGAGACCCAGTACTTC.

This clone came up once. Other nucleotide sequences in the sample specify the same CDR3. This chain uses TRBV18 with TRBJ1-2; 9 bases are a match to TRBD1. The germline CDR1 and CDR2 sequences are KGHSH and LQKENI. V lost 2 bases, J lost 6 bases, and 4 bases stayed unmatched. CDR3 size: 14 residues. For the CDR3, the DNA is TGTGCCAGCTCACCAAGCACAGGGGGCGATGGCTACACCTTC. Translation gives CASSPSTGGDGYTF.

V gene TRBV12-3 or TRBV12-4 combines with J gene TRBJ2-3; D not certain. Trimming took 3 bases from V and 5 from J, leaving 6 bases between them. The CDR3 contains 12 residues. Here the CDR3 DNA reads TGTGCCAGCAGTTTTCCGGTAGATACGCAGTATTTT. Amino acid sequence: CASSFPVDTQYF.

The rearrangement joins TRBV18 to TRBJ2-7, with 9 bases lining up with TRBD1. CDR1 is KGHSH, CDR2 LQKENI, per germline. Trimming took 6 bases from V and 5 from J; bases not matched to a gene: 5. This CDR3 contains 13 residues. CDR3 region: CASSGQGRNEQYF. CDR3 DNA sequence: TGTGCCAGCTCGGGACAGGGAAGGAACGAGCAGTACTTC.

The genes are TRBV24-1 and TRBJ2-7; 8 bases are a match to TRBD2. V lost 3 bases and J lost 5; bases outside the gene matches: 8. Germline V gives CDR1 KGHDR, CDR2 SFDVKD. There are 15 residues in the CDR3. The CDR3 coding sequence is TGTGCCACCAGTGATACCGGGACTAGAAACGACGAGCAGTACTTC. Residues: CATSDTGTRNDEQYF.

J is TRBJ1-2 and V is TRBV9, with D perhaps TRBD1 (5 bases). The CDR3 sequence is 16 residues long. The ends were cut back, 4 bases at V and 5 bases at J, with 21 bases in the middle. In germline, CDR1 is SGDLS, CDR2 YYNGEE. CDR3 DNA sequence: TGTGCCAGCAGCCCACAAGGGGCCCCTGGGATATATGGCTACACCTTC. Its protein product is CASSPQGAPGIYGYTF.

This sequence joins TRBV28 and TRBJ1-2; weak D call: TRBD1 (6 bases). CDR3 length: 13 residues. Trimming cost V 3 bases and J 4 bases, with 9 bases left between them. The germline gives CDR1 MDHEN, CDR2 SYDVKM. CDR3 residues: CASSFRGSYGYTF. In nucleotides, the CDR3 is TGTGCCAGCAGTTTTAGGGGGTCCTATGGCTACACCTTC.

The genes are TRBV4-2 and TRBJ2-2; 8 positions agree with TRBD2. The CDR3 runs to 17 residues. Germline V gene sequence: CDR1 LGHNA, CDR2 YNFKEQ. The junction had 4 bases not matched to a gene; V was cut back by 0 bases and J by 1 base. The CDR3 region is CASSQDNSGGNTGELFF. As DNA, the CDR3 is TGTGCCAGCAGCCAAGACAACAGCGGGGGGAACACCGGGGAGCTGTTTTTT.

The chain couples TRBV9 to TRBJ2-7, with TRBD2 matching 7 bases. The CDR3 is made up of 14 amino acids. From germline, CDR1 is SGDLS and CDR2 YYNGEE. V lost 1 base, J lost 2 bases, and 3 bases stayed unmatched. In nucleotides, the CDR3 is TGTGCCAGCAGCGTACTAGCGGAGACCTACGAGCAGTACTTC. It codes for CASSVLAETYEQYF.

The chain joins TRBV9 to TRBJ2-1; 13 bases fit TRBD2. Unmatched junction bases numbered 9, after V lost 0 bases and J lost 12 bases. CDR1 and CDR2 from the germline V gene are SGDLS and YYNGEE. This CDR3 spans 16 amino acids. This CDR3 is CASSVDGTSGISGQFF. DNA of the CDR3: TGTGCCAGCAGCGTAGACGGGACTAGCGGGATTAGCGGGCAGTTCTTC.

The chain links TRBV5-1 to TRBJ2-7; 7 bases map to TRBD1. The trim removed 0 bases at V and 5 bases at J, leaving 8 bases unmatched. The CDR3 covers 15 residues. Germline assignment: CDR1 SGHRS and CDR2 YFSETQ. This chain's CDR3 is CASSLAPGQINEQYF. The CDR3, as DNA: TGCGCCAGCAGCTTGGCCCCGGGACAGATTAACGAGCAGTACTTC.

The count of this clone is one. The genes are TRBV27 and TRBJ1-6; weak D call: TRBD1 (5 bases). This CDR3 has 16 residues. V lost 6 bases to trimming and J lost 7 bases, with 19 bases between them. The germline CDR1 and CDR2 sequences are MNHEY and SMNVEV (reference sequence). The CDR3 loop reads CASSPFGGADNSPLHF. The DNA of the CDR3 is TGTGCCAGCAGCCCTTTTGGCGGGGCAGACAATTCACCCCTCCACTTT.

CDR3 loop: CASSSFRGGNQPQHF. CDR3 coding DNA: TGTGCCAGCAGTTCCTTTCGGGGGGGCAATCAGCCCCAGCATTTT. The chain joins TRBV28 to TRBJ1-5; D is possibly TRBD1 (5 bases). Deletions cut 4 bases from V and 2 bases from J, with 12 bases between. Per the germline V gene, CDR1 is MDHEN and CDR2 is SYDVKM. The CDR3 sequence is 15 residues long.

This sequence joins TRBV29-1 and TRBJ1-2, with D possibly matching TRBD1 (5 bases). This CDR3 contains 10 residues. Germline V lookup: CDR1 SQVTM, CDR2 ANQGSEA. V shed 5 bases and J shed 8 bases, with 9 bases lying between them. The chain's CDR3 is CSVSRGGYTF. The DNA for the CDR3 is TGCAGCGTTAGTAGGGGAGGCTACACCTTC.

This clone was seen a few times. The V call is TRBV2, the J call TRBJ2-1; a weak D match, TRBD2 (6 bases). Trimming stripped 9 bases from V and 3 bases from J, with 45 bases between. This CDR3 is 24 amino acids long. Looked up from germline, CDR1 is SNHLY and CDR2 is FYNNEI. The CDR3 nucleotides are TGTGCCAGACAAGGTAGCAAGAATTTGTATAATAAAGCAGGAGGGCCAGTCCTCTACAATGAGCAGTTCTTC. Its translation is CARQGSKNLYNKAGGPVLYNEQFF. Drawing the rest from reference TRBV2 and TRBJ2-1, the complete variable domain is EPEVTQTPSHQVTQMGQEVILRCVPISNHLYFYWYRQILGQKVEFLVSFYNNEISEKSEIFDDQFSVERPDGSNFTLKIRSTKLEDSAMYFCARQGSKNLYNKAGGPVLYNEQFFGPGTRLTVL.

For this clone: The junction shows a germline mismatch at one end, possibly a read error. The CDR3 DNA follows: TGTGCCAGCACCTTAGGGGTCGGGTTCACCGGGGAGCTGTTTTTT. It is translated as CASTLGVGFTGELFF. The chain combines TRBV7-9 with TRBJ2-2; D might be TRBD1 (5 bases). The CDR3 length is 15 residues. Germline CDR1 is SEHNR and CDR2 is FQNEAQ (reference sequence).

The V and J genes are TRBV23-1 and TRBJ1-2; no clear D gene. TRBV23-1 is assigned to the ORF class and has an uncertain function. The CDR3 totals 9 residues. V dropped 7 bases and J dropped 14 bases, with 11 bases sitting between them. The CDR3 sequence is CASTPRETF. CDR3 DNA: TGCGCCAGCACCCCTCGGGAGACCTTC.

This chain joins TRBV7-3 and TRBJ2-2; D is perhaps TRBD1 (7 bases). Trimming removed 0 bases from V and 5 bases from J, with 13 bases in between. Germline-derived CDR1 and CDR2 are SGHTA and FQGTGA. This CDR3 region has 16 residues. CDR3 in amino acids: CASSLTRGLATGELFF. CDR3 sequence (DNA): TGTGCCAGCAGCTTAACGAGGGGGCTAGCGACCGGGGAGCTGTTTTTT.